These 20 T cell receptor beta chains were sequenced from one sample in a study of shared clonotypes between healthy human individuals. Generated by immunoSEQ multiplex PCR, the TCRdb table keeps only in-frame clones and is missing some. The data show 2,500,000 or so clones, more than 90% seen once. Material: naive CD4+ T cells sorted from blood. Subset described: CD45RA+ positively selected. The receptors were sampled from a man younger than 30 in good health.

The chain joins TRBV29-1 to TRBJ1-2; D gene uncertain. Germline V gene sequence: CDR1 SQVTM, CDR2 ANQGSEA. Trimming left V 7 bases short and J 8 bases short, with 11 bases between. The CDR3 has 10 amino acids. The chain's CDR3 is CSAVDGGYTF. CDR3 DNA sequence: TGCAGCGCCGTTGACGGCGGCTACACCTTC.

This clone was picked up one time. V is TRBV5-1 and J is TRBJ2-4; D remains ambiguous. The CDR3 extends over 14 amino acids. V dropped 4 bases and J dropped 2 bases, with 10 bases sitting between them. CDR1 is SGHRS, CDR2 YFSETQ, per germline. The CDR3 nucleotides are TGCGCCAGCAGCCTGGAGAATCCCAAAAACATTCAGTACTTC. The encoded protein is CASSLENPKNIQYF.

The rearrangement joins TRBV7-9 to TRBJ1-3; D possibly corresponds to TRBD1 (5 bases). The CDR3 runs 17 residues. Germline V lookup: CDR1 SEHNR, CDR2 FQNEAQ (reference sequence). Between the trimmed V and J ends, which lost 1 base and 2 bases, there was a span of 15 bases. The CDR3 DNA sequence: TGTGCCAGCAGCTTAGGGCGGGGCCCTAATACTGGAAACACCATATATTTT. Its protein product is CASSLGRGPNTGNTIYF. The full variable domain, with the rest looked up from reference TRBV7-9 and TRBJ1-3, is DTGVSQNPRHKITKRGQNVTFRCDPISEHNRLYWYRQTLGQGPEFLTYFQNEAQLEKSRLLSDRFSAERPKGSFSTLEIQRTEQGDSAMYLCASSLGRGPNTGNTIYFGEGSWLTVV.

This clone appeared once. The CDR3 region is CASSYTYNQPQHF. As DNA, the CDR3 is TGTGCCAGCAGTTACACTTATAATCAGCCCCAGCATTTT. The gene calls are TRBV6-5 and TRBJ1-5; unclear D gene. Trimming pared 2 bases from V and 4 bases from J, leaving 6 bases between. This CDR3 spans 13 amino acids. The germline gives CDR1 MNHEY, CDR2 SVGAGI.

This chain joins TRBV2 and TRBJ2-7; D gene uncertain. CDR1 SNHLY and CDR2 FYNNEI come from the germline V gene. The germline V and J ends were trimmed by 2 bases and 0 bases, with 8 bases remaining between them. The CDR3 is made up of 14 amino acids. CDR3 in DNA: TGTGCCAGCAGTGAAATTCGGCACTCCTACGAGCAGTACTTC. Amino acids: CASSEIRHSYEQYF.

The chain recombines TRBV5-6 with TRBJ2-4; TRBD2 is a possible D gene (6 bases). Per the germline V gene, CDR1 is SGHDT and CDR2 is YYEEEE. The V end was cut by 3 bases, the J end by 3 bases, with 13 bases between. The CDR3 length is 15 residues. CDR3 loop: CASSSLRGDKNIQYF. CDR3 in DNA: TGTGCCAGCAGCTCGCTGCGGGGTGACAAAAACATTCAGTACTTC.

As DNA, the CDR3 is TGTGCCAGCAGGTCGACTAAGAGCGGGGGGATTCTTAGCACAGATACGCAGTATTTT. Translation gives CASRSTKSGGILSTDTQYF. The chain has TRBV5-4 and TRBJ2-3; 9 positions agree with TRBD2. The junction had 16 bases not matched to a gene; V was cut back by 5 bases and J by 0 bases. Germline assignment: CDR1 SGHNT and CDR2 YYREEE (reference sequence). The CDR3 length is 19 residues.

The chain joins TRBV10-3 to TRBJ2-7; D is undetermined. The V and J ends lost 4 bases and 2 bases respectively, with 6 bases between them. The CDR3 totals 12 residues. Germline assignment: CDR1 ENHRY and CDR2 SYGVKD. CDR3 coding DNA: TGTGCCATCAGTGCAAACACCTACGAGCAGTACTTC. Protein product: CAISANTYEQYF.

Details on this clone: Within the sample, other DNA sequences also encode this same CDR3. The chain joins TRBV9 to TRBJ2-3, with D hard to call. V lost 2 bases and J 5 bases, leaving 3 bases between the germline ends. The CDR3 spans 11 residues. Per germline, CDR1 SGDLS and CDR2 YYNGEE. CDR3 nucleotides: TGTGCCAGCAGCGTGGTAGATACGCAGTATTTT. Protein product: CASSVVDTQYF.

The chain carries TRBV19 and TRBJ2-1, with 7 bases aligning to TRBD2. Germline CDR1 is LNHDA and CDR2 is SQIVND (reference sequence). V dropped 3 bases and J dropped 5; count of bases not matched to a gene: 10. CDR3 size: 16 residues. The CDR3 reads CASSIGVSGAHNEQFF. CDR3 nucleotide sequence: TGTGCCAGTAGTATTGGGGTCAGCGGGGCTCACAATGAGCAGTTCTTC.

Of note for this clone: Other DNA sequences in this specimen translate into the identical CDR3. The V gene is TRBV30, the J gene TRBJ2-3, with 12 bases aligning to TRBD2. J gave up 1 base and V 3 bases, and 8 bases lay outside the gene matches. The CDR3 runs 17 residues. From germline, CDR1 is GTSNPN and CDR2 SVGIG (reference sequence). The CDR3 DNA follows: TGTGCCTGGAGCCGAACTCGGACTAGCGGGGGCACAGATACGCAGTATTTT. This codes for CAWSRTRTSGGTDTQYF. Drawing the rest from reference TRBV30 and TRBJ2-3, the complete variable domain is SQTIHQWPATLVQPVGSPLSLECTVEGTSNPNLYWYRQAAGRGLQLLFYSVGIGQISSEVPQNLSASRPQDRQFILSSKKLLLSDSGFYLCAWSRTRTSGGTDTQYFGPGTRLTVL.

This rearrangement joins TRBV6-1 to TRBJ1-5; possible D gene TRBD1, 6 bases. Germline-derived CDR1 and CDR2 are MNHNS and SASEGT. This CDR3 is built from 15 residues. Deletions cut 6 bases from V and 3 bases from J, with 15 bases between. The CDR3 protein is CASSPRDRFNQPQHF. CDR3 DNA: TGTGCCAGCAGCCCCCGAGACAGGTTCAATCAGCCCCAGCATTTT.

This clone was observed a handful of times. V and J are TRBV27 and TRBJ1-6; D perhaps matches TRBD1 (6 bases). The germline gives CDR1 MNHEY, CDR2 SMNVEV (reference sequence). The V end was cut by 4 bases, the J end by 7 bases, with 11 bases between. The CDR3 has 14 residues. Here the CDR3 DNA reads TGTGCCAGCAGTTCCGGGACACCGAATTCACCCCTCCACTTT. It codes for CASSSGTPNSPLHF.

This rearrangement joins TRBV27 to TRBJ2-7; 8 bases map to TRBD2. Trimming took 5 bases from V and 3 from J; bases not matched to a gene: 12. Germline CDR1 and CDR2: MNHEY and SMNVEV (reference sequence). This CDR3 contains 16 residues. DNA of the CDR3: TGTGCCAGCAGTCCCGGGGGGGGAGGCCCAAACTACGAGCAGTACTTC. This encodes CASSPGGGGPNYEQYF.

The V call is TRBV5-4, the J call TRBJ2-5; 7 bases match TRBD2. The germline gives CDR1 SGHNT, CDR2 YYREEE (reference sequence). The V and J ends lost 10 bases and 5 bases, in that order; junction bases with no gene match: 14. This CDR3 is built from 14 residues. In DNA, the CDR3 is TGTGCCCTAACCCGGGGAGGGGCAGGGGAGACCCAGTACTTC. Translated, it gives CALTRGGAGETQYF.

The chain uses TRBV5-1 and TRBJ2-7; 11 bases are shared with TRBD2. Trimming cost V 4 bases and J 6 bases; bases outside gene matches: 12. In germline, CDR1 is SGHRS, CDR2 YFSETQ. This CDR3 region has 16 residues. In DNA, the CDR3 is TGCGCCAGCAGCCAGCTAGCGGGAGGAACCTCCGGCGAGCAGTACTTC. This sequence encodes CASSQLAGGTSGEQYF.

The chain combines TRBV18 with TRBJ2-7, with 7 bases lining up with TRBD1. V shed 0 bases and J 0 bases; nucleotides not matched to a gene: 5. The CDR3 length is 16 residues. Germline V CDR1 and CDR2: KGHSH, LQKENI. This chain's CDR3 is CASSPPTGKSSYEQYF. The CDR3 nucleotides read TGTGCCAGCTCACCACCGACAGGGAAAAGCTCCTACGAGCAGTACTTC.

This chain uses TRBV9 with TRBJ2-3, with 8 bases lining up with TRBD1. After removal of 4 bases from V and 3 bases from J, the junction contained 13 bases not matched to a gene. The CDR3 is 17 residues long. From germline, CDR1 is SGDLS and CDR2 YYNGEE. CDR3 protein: CASSTGTGGTRTDTQYF. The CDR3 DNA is TGTGCCAGCAGCACTGGGACAGGAGGGACTCGGACAGATACGCAGTATTTT. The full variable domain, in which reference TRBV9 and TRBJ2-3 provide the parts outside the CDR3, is DSGVTQTPKHLITATGQRVTLRCSPRSGDLSVYWYQQSLDQGLQFLIQYYNGEERAKGNILERFSAQQFPDLHSELNLSSLELGDSALYFCASSTGTGGTRTDTQYFGPGTRLTVL.

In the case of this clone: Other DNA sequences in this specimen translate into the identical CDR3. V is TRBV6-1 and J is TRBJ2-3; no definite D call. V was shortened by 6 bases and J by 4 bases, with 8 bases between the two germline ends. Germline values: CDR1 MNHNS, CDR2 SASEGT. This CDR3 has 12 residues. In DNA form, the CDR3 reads TGTGCCAGCAGGACCGGAGCAGATACGCAGTATTTT. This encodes CASRTGADTQYF.

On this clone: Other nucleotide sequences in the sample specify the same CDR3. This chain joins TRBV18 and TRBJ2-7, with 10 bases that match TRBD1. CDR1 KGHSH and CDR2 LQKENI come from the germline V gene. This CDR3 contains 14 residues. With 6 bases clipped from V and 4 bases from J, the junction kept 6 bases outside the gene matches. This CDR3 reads CASSPGQGKYEQYF. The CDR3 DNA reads TGTGCCAGCTCCCCGGGACAGGGGAAATACGAGCAGTACTTC.